This TCR beta chain was recovered during a study of prognosis after radiotherapy for stage I lung cancer. Across the whole study: Adenocarcinomas accounted for the tumors of around 12 patients, and squamous cell carcinomas for those of roughly seven.

This clonotype was seen more than once but under ten times. This may stem from a read error, because a much larger clone lies one nucleotide away. Since no conserved phenylalanine or tryptophan closes the CDR3, a read error is the likely cause. Amplification of TCR beta CDR3 from genomic DNA used two-round multiplex PCR. Individual primers that were specific to each TRBV and TRBJ gene served in first-round PCR. TCRdb reprocessed the multiplex PCR reads via MiXCR and lists one record per CDR3 protein. Altogether some 14,000 distinct CDR3 sequences are present, 25% to 30% being singletons, with the ten largest covering around 15%. With V trimmed by 4 bases and J by 9 bases, 6 bases remained unmatched. From germline, CDR1 is LGHDT and CDR2 YNNKEL (reference sequence). This CDR3 is 13 amino acids long.

The sample in question was PBMCs, obtained before or after stereotactic body radiation therapy (not recorded which). This TCR came from a donor aged 50 or older with non-small cell lung cancer. The chain recombines TRBV3-1 with TRBJ1-1; TRBD1 agrees at 9 bases. The CDR3 spells CASSLQDRGQAFY. CDR3 bases: TGTGCCAGCAGCCTGCAGGACAGGGGACAAGCTTTCTAT.